Presented here are 22 T cell receptor beta chains from one specimen sequenced in a study of CXCR3-negative and CXCR3-positive naive CD8 T cells. Broader study findings: Against CXCR3-negative naive cells, CXCR3-positive naive cells showed more hydrophobic TRB CDR3s.

Which antigens these TCRs recognize remains unknown. With UMI labels, 5' RACE was used to prepare the TRB cDNA libraries. TCRdb reprocessed the 5' RACE reads, with one entry per CDR3 protein and no DNA. This table lists about 98,000 distinct CDR3 sequences. The specimen sequenced was naive CXCR3+ CD8+ T cells from blood. Subset described: CD45RO-CCR7+CD27+CD95- naive CD8+ T cells expressing CXCR3 (TNR3+). Receptors originate from a human donor in good health. Some clones in this sample may be carry-over from other donors' samples.

The chain combines TRBV29-1 with TRBJ2-5; lacking DNA, the TRBD1 call made by TCRdb goes unchecked. The CDR3 consists of 16 residues. Per germline, CDR1 SQVTM and CDR2 ANQGSEA. CDR3 amino acids: CSVEEPWDGSQETQYF.

The CDR3 is CSVEDGRTGIYEQYF. The genes are TRBV29-1 and TRBJ2-7; TCRdb's D call of TRBD1 is untestable without DNA. The germline CDR1 and CDR2 sequences are SQVTM and ANQGSEA. The CDR3 totals 15 residues.

The chain is built from TRBV5-6 and TRBJ2-1; absent DNA, TCRdb's TRBD2 call cannot be checked. This CDR3 region has 15 residues. Germline CDR1 is SGHDT and CDR2 is YYEEEE. CDR3 loop: CASSFGGLTYNEQFF.

The chain employs TRBV28 and TRBJ2-7; TCRdb calls TRBD1, which cannot be checked without DNA. CDR3 size: 18 residues. The germline V gene has CDR1 MDHEN and CDR2 SYDVKM. CDR3 amino acids: CASSPPTTGGPRSYEQYF.

The chain recombines TRBV7-9 with TRBJ2-7; the D call from TCRdb, TRBD2, cannot be confirmed without DNA. In germline, CDR1 is SEHNR, CDR2 FQNEAQ (reference sequence). The CDR3 is made up of 11 amino acids. CDR3 sequence reads: CAILAGGEQYF. Looking up the rest from reference TRBV7-9 and TRBJ2-7 gives the full variable domain: DTGVSQNPRHKITKRGQNVTFRCDPISEHNRLYWYRQTLGQGPEFLTYFQNEAQLEKSRLLSDRFSAERPKGSFSTLEIQRTEQGDSAMYLCAILAGGEQYFGPGTRLTVT.

The rearrangement joins TRBV29-1 to TRBJ2-2; TCRdb selects TRBD1, and the lack of DNA leaves this call unchecked. CDR1 and CDR2 (germline): SQVTM, ANQGSEA. The CDR3 totals 15 residues. The chain's CDR3 is CSVEGHHGQAGELFF.

The chain links TRBV28 to TRBJ2-1; TCRdb reports TRBD2, a call that lacks DNA to check it against. Germline V gives CDR1 MDHEN, CDR2 SYDVKM. The CDR3 runs to 16 residues. The CDR3 region is CASRPLLAGYDNEQFF.

The chain couples TRBV6-5 to TRBJ2-2; the D gene TCRdb calls, TRBD1, cannot be checked with no DNA. CDR1 is MNHEY and CDR2 is SVGAGI in the germline V gene. The CDR3 consists of 16 residues. CDR3 protein: CASSYNRGAPTEELFF.

The gene calls are TRBV12-3 or TRBV12-4 and TRBJ2-6; TCRdb calls TRBD1, which cannot be checked without DNA. This CDR3 comprises 20 residues. CDR3 amino acids: CASSRNQDRGVFSGANVLTF.

The chain uses TRBV7-2 and TRBJ2-7; the TCRdb D gene call, TRBD1, has no DNA to confirm it. This CDR3 has 17 amino acids. Germline CDR1 SGHTA, CDR2 FQGNSA. This chain's CDR3 is CASSLAYGTGESYEQYF.

The V and J genes are TRBV27 and TRBJ1-1; TCRdb indicates TRBD1, and absent DNA this call remains unverified. The CDR3 loop spans 13 amino acids. In germline, CDR1 is MNHEY, CDR2 SMNVEV (reference sequence). The CDR3: CASSIGTGYEAFF.

V usage is TRBV5-1 and J usage is TRBJ2-7; TCRdb's D call, TRBD1, is unchecked because there is no DNA. The CDR3 spans 16 residues. Per the germline V gene, CDR1 is SGHRS and CDR2 is YFSETQ. CDR3: CASSLSLTGSSYEQYF.

The chain combines TRBV7-3 with TRBJ2-7. Germline V gene sequence: CDR1 SGHTA, CDR2 FQGTGA. The CDR3 loop spans 13 amino acids. CDR3: CASSLTGGDEQYF. Using reference TRBV7-3 and TRBJ2-7 for the parts outside the CDR3, the full variable domain is GAGVSQTPSNKVTEKGKYVELRCDPISGHTALYWYRQSLGQGPEFLIYFQGTGAADDSGLPNDRFFAVRPEGSVSTLKIQRTERGDSAVYLCASSLTGGDEQYFGPGTRLTVT.

The chain links TRBV7-6 to TRBJ1-1; TCRdb gives TRBD1 as the D gene, but with no DNA this cannot be confirmed. This CDR3 comprises 15 residues. The germline V gene encodes CDR1 SGHVS and CDR2 FNYEAQ. CDR3 residues: CASSPGTTMNTEAFF.

The chain joins TRBV7-9 to TRBJ2-5. This CDR3 has 13 amino acids. Germline assignment: CDR1 SEHNR and CDR2 FQNEAQ (reference sequence). The chain's CDR3 is CASSIVSQETQYF.

The chain has TRBV6-1 and TRBJ2-1; TCRdb returns TRBD1, unconfirmable since there is no DNA. CDR1 and CDR2 from the germline V gene are MNHNS and SASEGT. The CDR3 contains 14 residues. The CDR3 reads CASRVGGLGNEQFF.

V gene TRBV4-3 combines with J gene TRBJ2-1; as DNA is missing, the TRBD1 call by TCRdb cannot be tested. From germline, CDR1 is LGHNA and CDR2 YSLEER. The CDR3 covers 18 residues. CDR3 protein: CASSQEPKGGGDYNEQFF.

The J gene is TRBJ2-7, the V gene TRBV28; the TCRdb D gene call, TRBD1, has no DNA to confirm it. The germline CDR1 and CDR2 sequences are MDHEN and SYDVKM. This CDR3 is 16 amino acids long. CDR3 in amino acids: CASSPVFGQGAGEQYF.

The chain recombines TRBV7-2 with TRBJ2-5; TCRdb reports TRBD2, a call that lacks DNA to check it against. This CDR3 spans 15 amino acids. Germline-derived CDR1 and CDR2 are SGHTA and FQGNSA. CDR3 in amino acids: CASSLGGSFSETQYF.

The chain links TRBV29-1 to TRBJ2-1; checking the TCRdb D call of TRBD1 is not possible without DNA. Germline V CDR1 and CDR2: SQVTM, ANQGSEA. The CDR3 is 17 amino acids. The CDR3 region is CSVEGGKEGRLVVEQFF.

The chain joins TRBV11-2 to TRBJ2-5; TCRdb designates TRBD2, a call that cannot be tested without DNA. Germline V lookup: CDR1 SGHAT, CDR2 FQNNGV. The CDR3 length is 19 residues. CDR3 in amino acids: CASSLSGTSGGAVRETQYF.

The chain combines TRBV4-2 with TRBJ2-2; with no DNA, the TCRdb D assignment of TRBD1 cannot be verified. The CDR3 is 15 amino acids. The germline CDR1 and CDR2 sequences are LGHNA and YNFKEQ. This CDR3 is CASSQAGGYTGELFF.